This T cell receptor (beta chain) was identified during a study of blood T cells in healthy people across ages. Study-wide results and limits: Estimates of total diversity, which came from one million sequenced T cells, were considered to be underestimates. It was not known whether donors were CMV positive (a possible confounder of expanded clonotype changes).

Extractions gave at least 5.5 micrograms of total RNA per sample. Through a sample-barcoded 5' primer and a J-beta primer mix, a second PCR was run for roughly 6 to 11 cycles. One entry per CDR3 protein results from TCRdb running MiXCR on the 5' RACE reads. The repertoire includes about 1,400,000 distinct CDR3 sequences, 42% of them detected once, and 6.5% to 10% sits in the top ten. The CDR3 loop spans 12 amino acids. The V and J ends lost 6 bases and 13 bases respectively, with 18 bases between them. This clonotype occurred a few times. As yet, its antigen is unknown. The sequence derives from a woman aged 18-30 years in good health. The rearrangement joins TRBV12-3 or TRBV12-4 to TRBJ2-5, with D possibly matching TRBD1 (5 bases). The sample was blood. The DNA of the CDR3 is TGTGCCAGCAGCCGAGAGACAGTCGTTCGGTACTTC. Translating gives CASSRETVVRYF.